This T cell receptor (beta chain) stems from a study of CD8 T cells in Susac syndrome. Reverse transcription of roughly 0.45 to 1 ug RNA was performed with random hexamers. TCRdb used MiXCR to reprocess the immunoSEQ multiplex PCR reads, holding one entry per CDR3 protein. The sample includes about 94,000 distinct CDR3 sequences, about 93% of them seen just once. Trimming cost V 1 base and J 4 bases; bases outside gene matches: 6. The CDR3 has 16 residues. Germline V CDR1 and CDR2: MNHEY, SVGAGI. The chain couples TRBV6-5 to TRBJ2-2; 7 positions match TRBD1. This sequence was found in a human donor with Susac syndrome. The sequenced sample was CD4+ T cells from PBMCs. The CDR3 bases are TGTGCCAGCAGTTACTTCCAGGGGGTCGGCACCGGGGAGCTGTTTTTT. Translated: CASSYFQGVGTGELFF.